The next 2 T cell receptor beta chains were all read from a single sample in a study of cytomegalovirus exposure and HLA in healthy donors. The protocol was immunoSEQ multiplex PCR, while the TCRdb copy is restricted to in-frame clones and leaves out a portion. In the table there are about 150,000 clones, approximately 89% of which are singletons. Sequencing input: PBMCs. These receptors came from a man in his late teens or twenties in good health and CMV-seronegative.

This chain connects TRBV7-9 to TRBJ2-2, with TRBD1 matching 7 bases. V trimming: 4 bases; J trimming: 2 bases; junction bases outside the gene matches: 4. The V gene's germline CDR1 is SEHNR and CDR2 FQNEAQ (reference sequence). CDR3 length: 15 amino acids. Here the CDR3 DNA reads TGTGCCAGCAGCTATCAAGGGGGCAACACCGGGGAGCTGTTTTTT. Its translation is CASSYQGGNTGELFF. Combining the CDR3 with reference TRBV7-9 and TRBJ2-2 gives the whole variable domain DTGVSQNPRHKITKRGQNVTFRCDPISEHNRLYWYRQTLGQGPEFLTYFQNEAQLEKSRLLSDRFSAERPKGSFSTLEIQRTEQGDSAMYLCASSYQGGNTGELFFGEGSRLTVL.

The CDR3 DNA sequence: TGTGCCAGCAGCTTAGATCGGAAGGACAGGCGCTCTAACTATGGCTACACCTTC. Protein product: CASSLDRKDRRSNYGYTF. V is TRBV11-2 and J is TRBJ1-2, with 7 bases matching TRBD1. Trimming removed 0 bases from V and 0 bases from J; junction bases left unmatched: 10. Germline V gene sequence: CDR1 SGHAT, CDR2 FQNNGV. CDR3 size: 18 residues.